There are many counts of the clone carrying this T cell receptor beta chain. Antigen specificity is unknown. This entry is derived from a study of T-cell reconstitution after alpha-beta-depleted transplantation in children. Unique molecular identifiers were incorporated into the prepared TCRbeta library. TCRdb re-called the PCR reads through MiXCR, storing one row per CDR3 protein. The data show roughly 45,000 distinct CDR3 sequences, nearly 9.5% seen once. Study-wide findings and caveats: One year post-transplant, T-cell counts and diversity were largely derived from T cells produced anew.

Per the germline V gene, CDR1 is SGHAT and CDR2 is FQNNGV. V was pared by 7 bases and J by 0 bases, with 12 bases of the junction left unmatched. CDR3 length equals 16 residues. This specimen was PBMCs, mostly from graft donor cells, taken 60 days after TCRalphabeta/CD19-depleted stem cell transplant. J is TRBJ2-7 and V is TRBV11-2; 7 bases fit TRBD2. This receptor was identified in a male patient between 2 and 15 years old who had a stem cell transplant for chronic granulomatous disease, so the T cells may come from the graft donor. The CDR3 DNA sequence: TGTGCCAGCACCCCAGGGAGCCTAGCGGTCTCCTACGAGCAGTACTTC. This codes for CASTPGSLAVSYEQYF.